A single sample gave rise to the 3 T cell receptor beta chains below, sequenced in a study of shared clonotypes between healthy human individuals. Assay: immunoSEQ multiplex PCR; the TCRdb copy retains only in-frame clones and omits some. This sample has about 380,000 clones, with about 97% found just once. Input material: memory CD8+ T cells sorted from blood. Documented subset: CD45RO+ cells pooled with CCR7-negative TemRA cells. These TCRs come from a man aged 30 to 45 in good health.

The rearrangement joins TRBV9 to TRBJ2-1, with 9 bases fitting TRBD2. The CDR3 contains 15 residues. Trimming at V came to 0 bases and at J to 3 bases, leaving 1 base not matched to a gene. In germline, CDR1 is SGDLS, CDR2 YYNGEE. The DNA of the CDR3 is TGTGCCAGCAGCGTAGGACTAGCGGACTACAATGAGCAGTTCTTC. The encoded protein is CASSVGLADYNEQFF.

This chain uses TRBV10-3 with TRBJ1-1, with D perhaps TRBD1 (5 bases). V was pared by 8 bases and J by 1 base, with 11 bases between. Germline V gene sequence: CDR1 ENHRY, CDR2 SYGVKD. The CDR3 is 13 residues long. The chain's CDR3 is CAIRDRSNTEAFF. The CDR3 region has the DNA TGTGCCATCCGAGACAGATCGAACACTGAAGCTTTCTTT.

CDR3 amino acids: CAWSREVFHNSPLHF. The CDR3 nucleotides are TGTGCCTGGAGCAGGGAGGTATTCCATAATTCACCCCTCCACTTT. This chain links TRBV30 with TRBJ1-6; possibly TRBD1 for D (5 bases). The V gene lost 3 bases and the J gene lost 5 bases, with 14 bases spanning the gap. This CDR3 has 15 amino acids. Germline CDR1 and CDR2: GTSNPN and SVGIG (reference sequence). Full variable domain (remainder filled in from reference TRBV30 and TRBJ1-6): SQTIHQWPATLVQPVGSPLSLECTVEGTSNPNLYWYRQAAGRGLQLLFYSVGIGQISSEVPQNLSASRPQDRQFILSSKKLLLSDSGFYLCAWSREVFHNSPLHFGNGTRLTVT.